The rows below give T cell receptor beta chains drawn from one sample of a study of early T cells in non-severe SARS-CoV-2 infection. MiXCR was run by TCRdb on the 5' RACE reads, yielding one entry per CDR3 protein. Of more than 60,000 distinct CDR3 sequences in the sample, roughly 13% were seen once. The sequenced sample consisted of whole blood. These receptors were taken from an adult who was a healthcare worker with PCR-confirmed SARS-CoV-2 infection or an uninfected control (not recorded which). CDR3s include the opening cysteine and the closing phenylalanine or tryptophan. Fields, in order: V gene, clone size, J gene, D gene, CDR3 protein, CDR3 DNA. A D gene is named only where the DNA matches it firmly. The size entry is marked missing in some rows and otherwise reads once, few, many or a size class.

V gene: TRBV5-1; clone size: NA; J gene: TRBJ1-2; D gene: NA; CDR3 protein: CASTEGWRLGFYGYTF; CDR3 DNA: TGCGCCAGCACCGAAGGATGGAGGCTGGGATTCTATGGCTACACCTTC
V gene: TRBV5-1; clone size: NA; J gene: TRBJ2-4; D gene: TRBD1; CDR3 protein: CASSTPGQGHHF; CDR3 DNA: TGCGCCAGCAGCACGCCGGGACAGGGTCACCACTTC
V gene: TRBV6-6; clone size: NA; J gene: TRBJ2-7; D gene: TRBD1; CDR3 protein: CASSRDRDQYF; CDR3 DNA: TGTGCCAGCAGCAGGGACAGGGACCAGTACTTC
V gene: TRBV7-8; clone size: few; J gene: TRBJ2-3; D gene: NA; CDR3 protein: CATRSTAFLDTQYF; CDR3 DNA: TGTGCCACAAGATCGACAGCTTTTTTGGATACGCAGTATTTT
V gene: TRBV12-3/TRBV12-4; clone size: NA; J gene: TRBJ2-3; D gene: TRBD2; CDR3 protein: CASAASGGVSTDTQYF; CDR3 DNA: TGTGCCAGCGCGGCTAGCGGCGGTGTTAGCACAGATACGCAGTATTTT
V gene: TRBV12-3/TRBV12-4; clone size: many; J gene: TRBJ1-5; D gene: NA; CDR3 protein: CASSLVGGLQPQHF; CDR3 DNA: TGTGCCAGCAGTTTGGTGGGGGGGCTTCAGCCCCAGCATTTT
V gene: TRBV28; clone size: few; J gene: TRBJ1-4; D gene: NA; CDR3 protein: CASRELGVEKLFF; CDR3 DNA: TGTGCCAGCCGGGAGTTGGGAGTCGAAAAACTGTTTTTT
V gene: TRBV6-5; clone size: few; J gene: TRBJ1-1; D gene: NA; CDR3 protein: CASGRPGKVGTEAFF; CDR3 DNA: TGTGCCAGCGGACGACCAGGGAAAGTAGGCACTGAAGCTTTCTTT
V gene: TRBV28; clone size: few; J gene: TRBJ2-4; D gene: TRBD2; CDR3 protein: CASSPIGTRILAKNIQYF; CDR3 DNA: TGTGCCAGCAGTCCCATCGGGACTAGAATCCTAGCCAAAAACATTCAGTACTTC
V gene: TRBV27; clone size: NA; J gene: TRBJ2-7; D gene: NA; CDR3 protein: CASGSSRGPYEQYF; CDR3 DNA: TGTGCCAGCGGTTCTTCCAGGGGTCCATACGAGCAGTACTTC
V gene: TRBV19; clone size: few; J gene: TRBJ2-2; D gene: NA; CDR3 protein: CASSSTGRRRGTGELFF; CDR3 DNA: TGTGCCAGTAGTAGTACAGGGAGGCGGCGAGGCACCGGGGAGCTGTTTTTT
V gene: TRBV5-1; clone size: NA; J gene: TRBJ2-5; D gene: NA; CDR3 protein: CASSLASDQYF; CDR3 DNA: TGCGCCAGCAGCTTGGCCAGCGACCAGTACTTC
V gene: TRBV6-2/TRBV6-3; clone size: few; J gene: TRBJ1-1; D gene: NA; CDR3 protein: CASSYPGTSEAFF; CDR3 DNA: TGTGCCAGCAGTTACCCAGGGACATCTGAAGCTTTCTTT
V gene: TRBV7-8; clone size: NA; J gene: TRBJ2-1; D gene: TRBD2; CDR3 protein: CASSVTGDPLAGAKGQFF; CDR3 DNA: TGTGCCAGCAGCGTGACAGGGGACCCACTAGCGGGAGCTAAAGGTCAGTTCTTC
V gene: TRBV30; clone size: NA; J gene: TRBJ2-1; D gene: TRBD2; CDR3 protein: CAWSAGGRIDEQFF; CDR3 DNA: TGTGCCTGGAGTGCTGGCGGGAGGATTGATGAGCAGTTCTTC
V gene: TRBV28; clone size: few; J gene: TRBJ2-7; D gene: NA; CDR3 protein: CASSWDGGTYEQYF; CDR3 DNA: TGTGCCAGCAGCTGGGACGGAGGAACCTACGAGCAGTACTTC
V gene: TRBV5-1; clone size: NA; J gene: TRBJ1-2; D gene: TRBD1; CDR3 protein: CASNNRGEYGYTF; CDR3 DNA: TGCGCCAGTAACAACAGGGGGGAGTATGGCTACACCTTC
V gene: TRBV28; clone size: NA; J gene: TRBJ2-7; D gene: NA; CDR3 protein: CASLGSTYEQYF; CDR3 DNA: TGTGCCAGCCTCGGGAGTACCTACGAGCAGTACTTC
V gene: TRBV11-2; clone size: many; J gene: TRBJ2-2; D gene: TRBD1; CDR3 protein: CASSLIDRVNGELFF; CDR3 DNA: TGTGCCAGCAGCCTAATAGACAGGGTTAACGGGGAGCTGTTTTTT
V gene: TRBV7-8; clone size: few; J gene: TRBJ2-2; D gene: TRBD1; CDR3 protein: CASSSAGGPRFF; CDR3 DNA: TGTGCCAGCAGCTCAGCAGGGGGCCCGCGGTTTTTT
V gene: TRBV27; clone size: many; J gene: TRBJ2-7; D gene: NA; CDR3 protein: CASYLRGGAHEQYF; CDR3 DNA: TGTGCCAGCTATCTACGAGGGGGGGCCCACGAGCAGTACTTC
V gene: TRBV12-3/TRBV12-4; clone size: NA; J gene: TRBJ2-7; D gene: NA; CDR3 protein: CASSHPSLFYEQYF; CDR3 DNA: TGTGCCAGCAGCCACCCCTCGCTGTTCTACGAGCAGTACTTC
V gene: TRBV28; clone size: many; J gene: TRBJ1-5; D gene: NA; CDR3 protein: CASSGFGPSQPQHF; CDR3 DNA: TGTGCCAGCAGTGGTTTTGGACCTAGTCAGCCCCAGCATTTT
V gene: TRBV7-9; clone size: few; J gene: TRBJ2-1; D gene: NA; CDR3 protein: CASSPIVANPYNEQFF; CDR3 DNA: TGTGCCAGCAGCCCGATTGTGGCCAACCCCTACAATGAGCAGTTCTTC
V gene: TRBV10-3; clone size: NA; J gene: TRBJ2-5; D gene: NA; CDR3 protein: CAISVSGGGQETQYF; CDR3 DNA: TGTGCCATCAGTGTATCAGGGGGAGGCCAAGAGACCCAGTACTTC
V gene: TRBV14; clone size: NA; J gene: TRBJ2-7; D gene: NA; CDR3 protein: CASSQDSYEQYF; CDR3 DNA: TGTGCCAGCAGCCAAGATTCCTACGAGCAGTACTTC
V gene: TRBV11-2; clone size: few; J gene: TRBJ2-7; D gene: NA; CDR3 protein: CASSLTQGPYEQYF; CDR3 DNA: TGTGCCAGCAGCTTAACACAGGGACCCTACGAGCAGTACTTC
V gene: TRBV29-1; clone size: few; J gene: TRBJ2-3; D gene: TRBD1; CDR3 protein: CSVWGGTGTDTQYF; CDR3 DNA: TGCAGCGTTTGGGGGGGGACAGGGACAGATACGCAGTATTTT
V gene: TRBV7-2; clone size: few; J gene: TRBJ1-3; D gene: TRBD1; CDR3 protein: CASSLGQGWDSGNTIYF; CDR3 DNA: TGTGCCAGCAGCTTGGGACAGGGATGGGACTCTGGAAACACCATATATTTT
V gene: TRBV7-2; clone size: many; J gene: TRBJ2-3; D gene: NA; CDR3 protein: CASSSSTITDTQYF; CDR3 DNA: TGTGCCAGCAGCTCCTCAACTATCACAGATACGCAGTATTTT
V gene: TRBV20-1; clone size: few; J gene: TRBJ2-2; D gene: TRBD2; CDR3 protein: CSARGLAGVDTGELFF; CDR3 DNA: TGCAGTGCTAGAGGACTAGCGGGAGTAGACACCGGGGAGCTGTTTTTT
V gene: TRBV6-4; clone size: NA; J gene: TRBJ2-7; D gene: NA; CDR3 protein: CASIIVLSRYEQYF; CDR3 DNA: TGTGCCAGCATCATAGTGCTATCCAGATACGAGCAGTACTTC
V gene: TRBV20-1; clone size: few; J gene: TRBJ2-1; D gene: NA; CDR3 protein: CSPTSSSYNEQFF; CDR3 DNA: TGCAGTCCTACTTCAAGCTCCTACAATGAGCAGTTCTTC
V gene: TRBV11-3; clone size: NA; J gene: TRBJ2-2; D gene: NA; CDR3 protein: CASSPFAATGELFF; CDR3 DNA: TGTGCCAGCAGCCCCTTTGCAGCCACCGGGGAGCTGTTTTTT
V gene: TRBV19; clone size: NA; J gene: TRBJ1-2; D gene: NA; CDR3 protein: CASSTLSSGYTF; CDR3 DNA: TGTGCCAGTAGTACCTTGTCGAGTGGCTACACCTTC
V gene: TRBV2; clone size: few; J gene: TRBJ2-7; D gene: NA; CDR3 protein: CASSVQYEQYF; CDR3 DNA: TGTGCCAGCAGTGTGCAGTACGAGCAGTACTTC
V gene: TRBV9; clone size: many; J gene: TRBJ2-7; D gene: NA; CDR3 protein: CASSVGGVARYEQYF; CDR3 DNA: TGTGCCAGCAGCGTAGGAGGGGTAGCGAGGTACGAGCAGTACTTC
V gene: TRBV4-1; clone size: NA; J gene: TRBJ2-2; D gene: TRBD2; CDR3 protein: CASSQQGLGHTGELFF; CDR3 DNA: TGCGCCAGCAGCCAACAGGGACTAGGGCACACCGGGGAGCTGTTTTTT
V gene: TRBV7-2; clone size: NA; J gene: TRBJ2-1; D gene: TRBD2; CDR3 protein: CASSSTSGSRDEQFF; CDR3 DNA: TGTGCCAGCAGCTCCACTAGCGGGAGCAGGGATGAGCAGTTCTTC
V gene: TRBV7-8; clone size: many; J gene: TRBJ1-1; D gene: NA; CDR3 protein: CASSSGNSNTEAFF; CDR3 DNA: TGTGCCAGCAGCTCCGGTAATTCGAACACTGAAGCTTTCTTT
V gene: TRBV6-4; clone size: NA; J gene: TRBJ2-7; D gene: NA; CDR3 protein: CASSRKQFVCEQYF; CDR3 DNA: TGTGCCAGCAGCCGGAAGCAGTTTGTCTGCGAGCAGTACTTC
V gene: TRBV19; clone size: many; J gene: TRBJ2-1; D gene: TRBD2; CDR3 protein: CASSPKREWGDEQFF; CDR3 DNA: TGTGCCAGTAGTCCGAAGCGGGAGTGGGGTGATGAGCAGTTCTTC
V gene: TRBV7-3; clone size: many; J gene: TRBJ2-2; D gene: TRBD2; CDR3 protein: CASSPRLAGLTGELFF; CDR3 DNA: TGTGCCAGCAGCCCACGTCTAGCGGGTTTGACCGGGGAGCTGTTTTTT
V gene: TRBV6-1; clone size: few; J gene: TRBJ2-1; D gene: TRBD1; CDR3 protein: CASSEPGTGGPNEQFF; CDR3 DNA: TGTGCCAGCAGTGAACCCGGGACAGGGGGCCCCAATGAGCAGTTCTTC
V gene: TRBV20-1; clone size: NA; J gene: TRBJ2-7; D gene: NA; CDR3 protein: CSARAWEEQYF; CDR3 DNA: TGCAGTGCTAGAGCATGGGAGGAGCAGTACTTC
V gene: TRBV7-2; clone size: few; J gene: TRBJ2-7; D gene: TRBD2; CDR3 protein: CASRSTSGSGEQYF; CDR3 DNA: TGTGCCAGCAGATCGACTAGCGGGAGTGGAGAGCAGTACTTC
V gene: TRBV2; clone size: NA; J gene: TRBJ1-3; D gene: NA; CDR3 protein: CASMRGSGNTIYF; CDR3 DNA: TGTGCCAGCATGCGTGGCTCTGGAAACACCATATATTTT
V gene: TRBV3-1; clone size: few; J gene: TRBJ1-4; D gene: TRBD1; CDR3 protein: CASSAGQGNGKLFF; CDR3 DNA: TGTGCCAGCAGCGCGGGACAGGGAAATGGAAAACTGTTTTTT
V gene: TRBV2; clone size: few; J gene: TRBJ2-7; D gene: TRBD1; CDR3 protein: CAIDRDRVYEQYF; CDR3 DNA: TGTGCCATCGACAGGGACCGCGTTTACGAGCAGTACTTC
V gene: TRBV6-1; clone size: few; J gene: TRBJ2-3; D gene: NA; CDR3 protein: CASSSRRGLHTDTQYF; CDR3 DNA: TGTGCCAGCAGTTCCCGAAGGGGACTCCACACAGATACGCAGTATTTT
V gene: TRBV7-2; clone size: NA; J gene: TRBJ2-3; D gene: NA; CDR3 protein: CASSRIGTGSSGIWTDTQYF; CDR3 DNA: TGTGCCAGCAGCCGCATCGGGACAGGGAGTAGCGGGATTTGGACAGATACGCAGTATTTT
V gene: TRBV11-2; clone size: many; J gene: TRBJ1-1; D gene: NA; CDR3 protein: CASSLEGRSNTEAFF; CDR3 DNA: TGTGCCAGCAGCTTAGAGGGACGGTCGAACACTGAAGCTTTCTTT
V gene: TRBV4-1; clone size: NA; J gene: TRBJ1-3; D gene: NA; CDR3 protein: CASSQVGVSSGNTIYF; CDR3 DNA: TGCGCCAGCAGCCAAGTGGGGGTCTCATCTGGAAACACCATATATTTT